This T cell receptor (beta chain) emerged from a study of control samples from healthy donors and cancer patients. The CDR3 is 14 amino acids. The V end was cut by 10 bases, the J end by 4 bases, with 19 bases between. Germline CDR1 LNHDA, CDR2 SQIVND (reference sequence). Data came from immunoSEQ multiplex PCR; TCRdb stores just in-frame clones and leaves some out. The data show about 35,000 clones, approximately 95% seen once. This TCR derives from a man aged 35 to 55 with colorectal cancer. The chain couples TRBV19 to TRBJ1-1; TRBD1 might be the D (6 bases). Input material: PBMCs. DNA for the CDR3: TGTGCCATTCGCGGGGGCTCGAGGAGCACTGAAGCTTTCTTT. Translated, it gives CAIRGGSRSTEAFF.